This T cell receptor (beta chain) came from a study of early T cells in non-severe SARS-CoV-2 infection (dated by TCRdb to about 2021). With regard to the full study: Bulk RNA from unsorted whole blood was used for TCR sequencing, so alpha and beta chains could not be paired. Overall results and qualifications from the work: VDJdb matching was skewed toward anti-spike CD8 responses and likely underestimated virus-specific expansions by missing private and CD4 specificities.

The study was a case-control design nested within a healthcare worker cohort in London, UK, with weekly nasopharyngeal swab PCR tests and blood sampling. Healthcare workers were recruited between 23 and 31 March 2020, during the week of the UK lockdown, and were followed weekly for up to roughly 16 weeks. The library was built by means of 5' RACE. The sequencer was a NextSeq 500. In the TCR library protocol, unique molecular identifiers were attached to individual cDNA molecules to correct for PCR bias and sequencing error. Both TCR alpha and beta chains were sequenced, and tight co-correlation was observed between alpha and beta sequence abundances in each sample. Turning to the authors' computational methods: Decombinator V4 was used to perform V gene, J gene and CDR3 annotation of TCR sequences. Expanded TCRs were defined as changing significantly between any two time points under a Poisson model with p below 0.0001. TCR abundances were normalised to the total number of TCRs sequenced per sample and expressed as counts per million. TRAV1-2 paired with TRAJ12, TRAJ20 or TRAJ33 defined MAIT TCRs, while TRAV10 paired with TRAJ18 defined iNKT TCRs. A search of VDJdb, accessed on 1 November 2021, was run for TCRs annotated to CMV, EBV and SARS-CoV-2, with TCRs annotated for multiple antigens excluded. TCRdb cleaned the public reads at Q25 with fastp, built clones with MiXCR and kept in-frame beta chains. Rows with one shared CDR3 protein collapse into an entry with the most common genes and DNA. TCRdb's processing, not the study's, gives the V and J calls here. The sample has tens of thousands of distinct CDR3 sequences on record, around 9.7% of them singletons. Of the sample, less than 25% falls within the top ten clones.

Worth noting for this clonotype: Which antigen it targets is not known. No base quality information exists; no much larger clone differs at one position.

Spanning cysteine to phenylalanine, the CDR3 consists of 14 amino acids. Solely the CDR3 DNA is kept, with 42 bases framed from the first base. At the junction V is shortened by 2 bases and J by 3 bases, with 10 bases in between. CDR1 MNHEY and CDR2 SVGEGT were looked up in the germline V gene. The sequenced sample consisted of whole blood. In this chain, TRBV6-2 or TRBV6-3 is recombined with TRBJ1-1; confidence is insufficient to name the D gene. The clonotype comes from an adult who was a healthcare worker with PCR-confirmed SARS-CoV-2 infection or an uninfected control (not recorded which). The CDR3 in this case is CASSYGRPDTEAFF. The sequence in DNA is TGTGCCAGCAGTTACGGCAGACCGGACACTGAAGCTTTCTTT.